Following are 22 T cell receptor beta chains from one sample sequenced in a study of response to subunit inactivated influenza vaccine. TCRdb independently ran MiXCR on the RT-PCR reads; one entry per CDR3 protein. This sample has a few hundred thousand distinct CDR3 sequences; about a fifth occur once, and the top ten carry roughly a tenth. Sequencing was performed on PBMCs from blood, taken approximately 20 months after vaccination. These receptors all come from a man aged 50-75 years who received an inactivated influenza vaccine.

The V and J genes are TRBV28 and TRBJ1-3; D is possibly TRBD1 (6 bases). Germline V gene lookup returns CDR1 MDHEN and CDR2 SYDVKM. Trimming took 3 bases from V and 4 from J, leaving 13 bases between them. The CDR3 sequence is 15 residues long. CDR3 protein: CASSFIGGLGNTIYF. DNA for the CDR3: TGTGCCAGCAGTTTCATCGGGGGGCTCGGAAACACCATATATTTT.

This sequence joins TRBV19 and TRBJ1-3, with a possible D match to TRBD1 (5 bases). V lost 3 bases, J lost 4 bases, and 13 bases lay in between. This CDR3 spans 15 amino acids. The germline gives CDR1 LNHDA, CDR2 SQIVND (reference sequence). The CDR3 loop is CASSMPAGTGNTIYF. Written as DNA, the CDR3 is TGTGCCAGTAGTATGCCGGCGGGGACGGGAAACACCATATATTTT.

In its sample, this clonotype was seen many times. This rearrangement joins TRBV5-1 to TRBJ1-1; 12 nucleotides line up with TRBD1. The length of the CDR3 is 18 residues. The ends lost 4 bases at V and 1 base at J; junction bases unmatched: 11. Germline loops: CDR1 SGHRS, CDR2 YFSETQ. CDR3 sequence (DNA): TGCGCCAGCAGCCTGTGGGGGGACAGGGGGCCGCGGAACACTGAAGCTTTCTTT. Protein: CASSLWGDRGPRNTEAFF.

CDR3: CASSFNRDSYEQYF. CDR3 DNA: TGTGCCAGCAGCTTTAACCGGGACAGCTACGAGCAGTACTTC. This rearrangement joins TRBV7-6 to TRBJ2-7; 7 positions match TRBD1. The CDR3 sequence is 14 residues long. CDR1 is SGHVS and CDR2 is FNYEAQ in the germline V gene. The ends lost 3 bases at V and 3 bases at J; junction bases unmatched: 5.

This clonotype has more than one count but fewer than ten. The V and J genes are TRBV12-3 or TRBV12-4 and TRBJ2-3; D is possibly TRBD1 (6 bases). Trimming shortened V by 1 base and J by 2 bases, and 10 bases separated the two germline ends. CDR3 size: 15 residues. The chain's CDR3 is CASSLGGPITDTQYF. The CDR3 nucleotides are TGTGCCAGCAGTTTAGGGGGGCCGATCACAGATACGCAGTATTTT.

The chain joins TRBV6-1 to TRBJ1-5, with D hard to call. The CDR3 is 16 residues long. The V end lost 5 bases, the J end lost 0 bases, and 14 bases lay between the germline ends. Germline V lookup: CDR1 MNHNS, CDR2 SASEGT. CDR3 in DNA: TGTGCCAGCAGTAAAGTTTTGGCAGCTAGCAATCAGCCCCAGCATTTT. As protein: CASSKVLAASNQPQHF.

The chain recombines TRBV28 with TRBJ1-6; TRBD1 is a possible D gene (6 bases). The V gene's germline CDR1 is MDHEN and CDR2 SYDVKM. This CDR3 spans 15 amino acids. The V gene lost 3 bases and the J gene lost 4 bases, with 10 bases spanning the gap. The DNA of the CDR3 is TGTGCCAGCAGTTTCGCTGGACAGTATAATTCACCCCTCCACTTT. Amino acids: CASSFAGQYNSPLHF.

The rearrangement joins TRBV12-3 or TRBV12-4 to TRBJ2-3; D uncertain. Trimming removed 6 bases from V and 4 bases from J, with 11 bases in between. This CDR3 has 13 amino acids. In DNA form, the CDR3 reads TGTGCCAGCAGATCATGGAACCCAGATACGCAGTATTTT. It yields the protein CASRSWNPDTQYF.

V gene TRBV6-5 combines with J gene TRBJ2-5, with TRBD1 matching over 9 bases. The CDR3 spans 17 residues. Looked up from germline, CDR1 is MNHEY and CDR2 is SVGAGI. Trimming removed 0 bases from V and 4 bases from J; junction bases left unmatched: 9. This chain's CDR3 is CASSYSSGATGGETQYF. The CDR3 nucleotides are TGTGCCAGCAGTTACTCGTCGGGGGCGACAGGGGGAGAGACCCAGTACTTC.

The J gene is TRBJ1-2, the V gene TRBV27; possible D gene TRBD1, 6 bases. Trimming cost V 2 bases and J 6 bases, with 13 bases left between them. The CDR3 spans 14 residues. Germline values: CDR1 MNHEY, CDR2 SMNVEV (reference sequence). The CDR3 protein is CASSLMGGGDGYTF. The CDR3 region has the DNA TGTGCCAGCAGTTTAATGGGGGGCGGAGATGGCTACACCTTC.

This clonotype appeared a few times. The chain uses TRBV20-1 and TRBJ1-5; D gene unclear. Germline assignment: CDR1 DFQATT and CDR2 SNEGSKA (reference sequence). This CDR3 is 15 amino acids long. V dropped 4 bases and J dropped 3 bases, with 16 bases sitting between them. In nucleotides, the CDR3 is TGCAGTGCTAACCCCTCGCGAGGTTTCAATCAGCCCCAGCATTTT. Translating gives CSANPSRGFNQPQHF.

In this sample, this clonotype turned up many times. CDR3: CVRDISNTEAFF. For the CDR3, the DNA is TGCGTAAGGGACATCTCGAACACTGAAGCTTTCTTT. The V gene is TRBV20-1, the J gene TRBJ1-1, with D tentatively TRBD1 (6 bases). This CDR3 has 12 amino acids. CDR1 is DFQATT and CDR2 is SNEGSKA in the germline V gene (reference sequence).

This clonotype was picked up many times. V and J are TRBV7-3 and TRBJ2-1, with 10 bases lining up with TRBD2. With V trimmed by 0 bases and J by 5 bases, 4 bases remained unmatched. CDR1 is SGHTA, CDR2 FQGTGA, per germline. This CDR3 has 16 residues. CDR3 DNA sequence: TGTGCCAGCAGCTTAACACTAGCGGGATCCCACAATGAGCAGTTCTTC. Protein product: CASSLTLAGSHNEQFF.

The CDR3 DNA is TGCAGTGCTAGAGCTCCAGAGAACACTGAAGCTTTCTTT. It encodes CSARAPENTEAFF. This rearrangement joins TRBV20-1 to TRBJ1-1; D is ambiguous. Trimming stripped 1 base from V and 1 base from J, with 7 bases between. Germline loops: CDR1 DFQATT, CDR2 SNEGSKA (reference sequence). This CDR3 is built from 13 residues.

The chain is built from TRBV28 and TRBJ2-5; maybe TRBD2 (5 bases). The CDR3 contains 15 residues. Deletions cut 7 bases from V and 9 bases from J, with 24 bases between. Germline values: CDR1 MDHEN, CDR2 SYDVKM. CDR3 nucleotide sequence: TGTGCCAGCACACTCCGGGGTCCCTCTGCTGGGTCCCAGTACTTC. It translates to CASTLRGPSAGSQYF.

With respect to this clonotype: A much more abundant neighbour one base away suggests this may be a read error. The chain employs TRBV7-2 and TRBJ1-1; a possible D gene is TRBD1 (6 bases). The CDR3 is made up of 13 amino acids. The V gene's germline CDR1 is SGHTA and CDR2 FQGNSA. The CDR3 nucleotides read TGTGCCAGCAGTCGGGACACGAACACTGAAGCTCTCTTT. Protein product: CASSRDTNTEALF.

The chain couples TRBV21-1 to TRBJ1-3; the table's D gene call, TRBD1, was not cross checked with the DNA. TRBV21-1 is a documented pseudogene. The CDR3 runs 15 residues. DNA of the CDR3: TGTGCCAGCTCGTTACAGGGGAACTCTGGAAACACCATATATTTT. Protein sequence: CASSLQGNSGNTIYF.

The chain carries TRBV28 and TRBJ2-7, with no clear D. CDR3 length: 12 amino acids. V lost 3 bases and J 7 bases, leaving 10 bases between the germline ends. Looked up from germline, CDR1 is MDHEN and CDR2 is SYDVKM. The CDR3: CASSLSGREQYF. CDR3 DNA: TGTGCCAGCAGTTTGTCCGGTAGGGAGCAGTACTTC.

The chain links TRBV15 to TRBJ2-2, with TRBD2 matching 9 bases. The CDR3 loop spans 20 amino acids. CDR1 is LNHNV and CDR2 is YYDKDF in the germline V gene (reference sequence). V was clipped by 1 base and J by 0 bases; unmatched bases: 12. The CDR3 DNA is TGTGCCACCAGCAGAGGAGGTCGGCTAGCGGGAACAACGAACACCGGGGAGCTGTTTTTT. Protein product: CATSRGGRLAGTTNTGELFF. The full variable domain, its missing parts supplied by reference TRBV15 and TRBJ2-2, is DAMVIQNPRYQVTQFGKPVTLSCSQTLNHNVMYWYQQKSSQAPKLLFHYYDKDFNNEADTPDNFQSRRPNTSFCFLDIRSPGLGDTAMYLCATSRGGRLAGTTNTGELFFGEGSRLTVL.

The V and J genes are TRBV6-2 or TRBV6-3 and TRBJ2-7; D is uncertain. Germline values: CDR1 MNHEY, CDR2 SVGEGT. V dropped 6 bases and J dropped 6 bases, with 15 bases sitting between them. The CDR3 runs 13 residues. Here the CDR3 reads CASSPVRVGEQYF. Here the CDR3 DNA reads TGTGCCAGCAGCCCAGTTAGGGTTGGCGAGCAGTACTTC.

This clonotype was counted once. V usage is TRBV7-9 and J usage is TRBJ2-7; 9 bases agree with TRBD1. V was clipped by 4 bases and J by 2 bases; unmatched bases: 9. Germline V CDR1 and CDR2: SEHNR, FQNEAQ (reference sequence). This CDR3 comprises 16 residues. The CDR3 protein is CASSSSSGTGTYEQYF. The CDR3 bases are TGTGCCAGCAGCTCCTCGTCCGGGACAGGGACCTACGAGCAGTACTTC.

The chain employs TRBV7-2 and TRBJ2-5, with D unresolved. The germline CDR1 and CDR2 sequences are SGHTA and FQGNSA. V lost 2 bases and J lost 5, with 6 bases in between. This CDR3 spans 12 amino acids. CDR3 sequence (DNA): TGTGCCAGCAGCTTATCTTCGGAGACCCAGTACTTC. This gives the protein CASSLSSETQYF.